This TCR beta chain was obtained from a study of cytomegalovirus exposure and HLA in healthy donors (dated 2017 in TCRdb). Turning to the overall study: An earlier analysis of some 620 of the donors reported about 260 Gb of sequence data and 117 million unique TCR beta sequences obtained from about 180 million T cells. An early release that covered 640 HLA-typed donors contained 300 to 350 gigabases of sequencing data and tens of millions of unique TCR sequences. Of the 350 to 450 genotyped donors, approximately 80% fell in the genetic ancestry cluster associated with self-reported Caucasian donors. The study aimed to test whether cataloging public T cell receptors could reveal signatures of past pathogen exposure. The study used immunosequencing to profile the T cell repertoires of approximately 630 subjects and linked those repertoires to cytomegalovirus serostatus. Along with the roughly 700-subject first cohort, a separate validation cohort of over a hundred different subjects was used. To predict cytomegalovirus infection status, the study combined high-throughput TCR immunosequencing, statistical association of individual TCRs with disease status, and machine learning. A later analysis re-analyzed previously published TCR beta repertoires from roughly 600 donors and added high-resolution HLA genotyping to study TCR occurrence patterns. The later analysis used no new phenotypic data to find candidate immune exposures, relying instead on TCR beta sequences and their occurrence across donors. An earlier analysis of 500 to 750 of the donors applied high-throughput TCR beta sequencing to assess whether each TCR beta V gene segment acted as functional or pseudogenic. Donor age, sex, ethnicity and CMV serostatus were compiled alongside the repertoire data. A later genetic analysis took genome-wide SNP genotypes for about 55% of the roughly 670 donors and used that subset as a discovery cohort. All discovery cohort repertoires had been generated on a single sequencing platform. Class I and class II HLA loci were covered by the typing at four-digit resolution. Typing coverage varied by locus: roughly 620-630 donors for A, B, C, DRB1 and DQB1; approximately 500 for DQA1; more than 600 for DPA1; 450 to 480 for DPB1. Roughly five DR-DQ haplotypes were handled as single units for association and clustering because linkage in the cohort was strong. Among around 400 genotyped donors of the cohort, an average of approximately 240,000 unique TCR beta nucleotide sequences were sequenced per donor, around 20% of them non-productive.

The cohort comprised 550 to 700 healthy bone marrow donors. At the time of sampling, every cohort member was nominally healthy, though immune exposures that went unrecorded were likely present. The donor tested CMV seropositive, placing the donor among the approximately 290 seropositive members of the cohort. Every donor gave a peripheral blood sample, and the peripheral blood mononuclear cells from that sample were used for TCR beta sequencing. The Qiagen DNeasy Blood Extraction Kit was used to extract genomic DNA from the blood cell samples. Preparation of the library involved the immunoSEQ multiplex PCR assay. For the multiplex PCR, a mixture combining 60 forward primers for TCR Vbeta segments and 13 reverse primers for TCR Jbeta segments was used. The CDR3 region of rearranged TCR beta genes was amplified from genomic DNA by a multiplex PCR assay. The amplified TCR beta libraries were sequenced on the Illumina HiSeq System as 87-base-pair reads. The original methods were these. Across the 670 or so repertoires, a later analysis counted 78 million or so unique TCR beta chains, some 11 million of which were shared by at least two donors. To remove PCR and sequencing errors, raw reads were error-corrected and collapsed into unique sequences using a nearest-neighbor algorithm that merged closely related sequences. To assign V, D and J gene segments, CDR3 sequences were aligned to IMGT reference sequences. For a sequence to be retained, a match of at least six nucleotides to both a V gene segment and a J gene segment was required. A rearrangement was called productive if the CDR3 had no stop codons and remained in frame with V and J, and every other rearrangement was called non-productive. Following IMGT convention, CDR3 was defined as the stretch from the second conserved V-encoded cysteine to the conserved J-encoded phenylalanine. In an earlier analysis of more than 550 of the donors, sequences lacking an unambiguous match to a single V gene segment were excluded. In an earlier analysis of almost 600 of the donors, a V segment was called functional when productive rearrangements were above 56.7%, and segregating when the standard deviation between donors exceeded 5%. A statistical classification framework was developed to diagnose cytomegalovirus status using the catalog of TCR beta chain sequences. V and J gene assignment, in a later analysis, came from comparing TCR nucleotide sequences with IMGT/GENE-DB human TR gene sequences. A later analysis assigned CDR3 sequences and most-parsimonious VDJ recombination scenarios with the TCRdist pipeline. In a later analysis, every TCR beta chain was defined by the combination of its CDR3 amino acid sequence and its V-gene family, and reads without a unique V-gene family were dropped. In a later analysis, 450 to 600 highly shared, low-generation-probability nucleotide sequences were removed to address suspected cross-contamination and a sequencing artifact. In a later analysis, a clonal expansion index for each public chain was calculated from normalized within-repertoire ranks of inferred template counts. In a later analysis, generation probabilities were computed with a VDJ recombination model fitted to out-of-frame rearrangements, and the resulting probabilities were checked against IGoR. In a later analysis, hypergeometric tests were used to score TCR-TCR, TCR-HLA and TCR-CMV co-occurrence, with a repertoire-size bias correction applied to TCR pairs. A later analysis estimated false discovery rates by permuting HLA or CMV assignments 20 times. In a later analysis, co-occurring TCRs were grouped with DBSCAN, and TCRdist sequence similarity was added when clustering was performed within HLA-allele-positive subsets. Repertoires with fewer than 30,000 or more than 120,000 public chains were left out of co-occurrence clustering, as were about 5 repertoires with anomalous nucleotide sharing. Held by TCRdb, this immuneACCESS table contains in-frame sequences only and omits some clones. Under half of the omission traces to an unresolved V gene where checked; the cause of the rest is unknown. Clone size and the V and J calls come from that table; the DNA yielded D and trimming. The sample profile shows about 180,000 clones; around 79% of them were found once. The ten biggest clones cover 5% to 7% of the sample.

Notes on this clone: The clone's antigen remains unknown. There are no base qualities to consult, and no much larger clone falls within one base.

Study-wide conclusions, independent of this receptor: A later analysis found that TCR association rates varied across HLA loci, with DRB1 alleles showing the most associated TCRs and HLA-C alleles the fewest. In both the original and validation cohorts, the classifier was reported to diagnose cytomegalovirus status with high specificity and sensitivity. Because HLA typing was unavailable for some donors at each locus, only the typed subset was used in association tests. Broadly in line with IMGT annotations, most TCR beta V segments showed up in productive rearrangements about 90% or about 30% of the time in an earlier analysis of several hundred of the donors. A total of around 150 TCR beta chains were listed by the study as associated with cytomegalovirus. The cohort was sequenced for TCR beta chains only, and without alpha or paired-chain data the features that could be detected were limited. Seventeen rarely observed V segments, including chromosome 9 orphons, were excluded from the earlier analysis of approximately 500 of the donors because counts were too low. Linkage disequilibrium might explain the correlated functional status among segregating V segments, but an unknown experimental factor could not be excluded. Compared with the roughly 710-donor mean, donors in an Asian-associated ancestry cluster had fewer N-insertions in productive TCRs, according to a later genetic analysis. A further reported finding was that TCR beta sequences accurately predicted the HLA-A and HLA-B alleles for most subjects in the first cohort. Compared with equally common non-associated chains, HLA-associated TCR beta chains in a later analysis were more clonally expanded and had lower generation probabilities. Immune exposure information for the cohort was limited to CMV serostatus. Across donors, most TCR sequences were observed very rarely, whereas some public TCRs were present in many individuals. In a later genetic analysis, a missense DCLRE1C variant was associated with V-gene and J-gene trimming of TCR beta chains, and the association was replicated in an independent cohort. In vitro tests confirmed that a few of the cytomegalovirus-associated TCR beta chains recognize cytomegalovirus antigens. According to a later analysis, most CMV-associated TCR beta chains appeared to be HLA-restricted, and the HLA associations seemed to be driven largely by CMV exposure. Roughly uniform sequencing depth across donors was assumed in presence/absence analyses, although this assumption may not hold. The 87-base-pair reads could not distinguish some IMGT-functional V segments, including TRBV6-2 and TRBV6-3, so those segments were excluded. The authors suggested that the approach could potentially be extended to other disease states and immunological phenotypes. Specific HLA alleles were associated with over 15,000 TCR beta sequences at a false discovery rate of 0.05 in a later analysis. Several of the top co-occurrence clusters appeared to be linked to parvovirus B19, influenza, CMV and Epstein-Barr virus, according to a later analysis. A cluster of highly shared sequence variants was judged likely to represent a technical artifact of the sequencing pipeline. When HLA alleles, especially DR and DQ, strongly co-occurred, TCR associations were difficult to assign to individual alleles.

Including cysteine and phenylalanine, the CDR3 has 14 amino acids. This entry keeps only the CDR3 DNA: 42 bases, framed from base 1. V is pruned by 4 bases and J by 14 bases, leaving 8 bases of the junction without a gene match. Based on the germline V gene, the CDR1 and CDR2 sequences are SGHRS and YFSETQ. The clonotype was recovered from a man aged 35 to 55 in good health and CMV-seropositive. The sequencing input was PBMCs. The chain is made from TRBV5-1 and TRBJ1-6; TRBD1 aligns with 11 central bases. Here is the DNA: TGCGCCAGCAGCACCGGGACAGGGGGGTTGACCCTCCACTTT. Its amino acids are CASSTGTGGLTLHF. Supplemented by the reference TRBV5-1 and TRBJ1-6 proteins around the CDR3, the complete variable domain is KAGVTQTPRYLIKTRGQQVTLSCSPISGHRSVSWYQQTPGQGLQFLFEYFSETQRNKGNFPGRFSGRQFSNSRSEMNVSTLELGDSALYLCASSTGTGGLTLHFGNGTRLTVT.